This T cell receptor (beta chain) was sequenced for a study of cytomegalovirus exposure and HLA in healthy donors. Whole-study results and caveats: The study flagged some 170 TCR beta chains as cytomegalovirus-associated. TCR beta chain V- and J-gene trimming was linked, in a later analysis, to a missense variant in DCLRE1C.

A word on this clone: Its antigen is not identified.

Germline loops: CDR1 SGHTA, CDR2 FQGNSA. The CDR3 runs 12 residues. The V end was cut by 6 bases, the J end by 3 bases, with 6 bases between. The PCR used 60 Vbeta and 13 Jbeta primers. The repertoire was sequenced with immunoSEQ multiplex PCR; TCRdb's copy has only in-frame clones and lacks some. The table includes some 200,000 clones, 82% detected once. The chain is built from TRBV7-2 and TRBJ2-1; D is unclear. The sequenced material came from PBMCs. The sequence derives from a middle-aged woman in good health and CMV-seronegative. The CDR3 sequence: CASSRVYNEQFF. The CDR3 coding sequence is TGTGCCAGCAGTCGGGTCTACAATGAGCAGTTCTTC.